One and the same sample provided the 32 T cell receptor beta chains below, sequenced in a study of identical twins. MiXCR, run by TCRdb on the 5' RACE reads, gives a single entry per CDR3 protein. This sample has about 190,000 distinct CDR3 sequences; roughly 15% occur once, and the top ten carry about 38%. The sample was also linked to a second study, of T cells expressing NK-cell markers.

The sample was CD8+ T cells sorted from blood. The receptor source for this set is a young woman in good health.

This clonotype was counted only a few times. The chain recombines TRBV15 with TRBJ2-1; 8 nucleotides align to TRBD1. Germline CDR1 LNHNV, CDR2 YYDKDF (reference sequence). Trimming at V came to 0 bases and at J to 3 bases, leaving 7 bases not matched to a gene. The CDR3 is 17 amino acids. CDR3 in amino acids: CATSRDEGTGIYNEQFF. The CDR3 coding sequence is TGTGCCACCAGCAGAGATGAAGGGACAGGCATCTACAATGAGCAGTTCTTC. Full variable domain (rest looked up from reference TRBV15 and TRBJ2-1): DAMVIQNPRYQVTQFGKPVTLSCSQTLNHNVMYWYQQKSSQAPKLLFHYYDKDFNNEADTPDNFQSRRPNTSFCFLDIRSPGLGDTAMYLCATSRDEGTGIYNEQFFGPGTRLTVL.

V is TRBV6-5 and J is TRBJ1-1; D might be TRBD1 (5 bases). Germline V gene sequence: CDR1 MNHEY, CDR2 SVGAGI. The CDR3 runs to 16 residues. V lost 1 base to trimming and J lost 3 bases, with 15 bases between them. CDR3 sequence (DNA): TGTGCCAGCAGTTACTGGGGCTTGGGGTGGGACACTGAAGCTTTCTTT. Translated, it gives CASSYWGLGWDTEAFF.

CDR3: CASSPFEVAAPLPYEQYF. The DNA for the CDR3 is TGTGCCAGCAGCCCATTCGAGGTAGCGGCGCCCCTACCATACGAGCAGTACTTC. This chain links TRBV9 with TRBJ2-7; a possible D gene is TRBD2 (6 bases). From germline, CDR1 is SGDLS and CDR2 YYNGEE. Between the trimmed V and J ends, which lost 4 bases and 4 bases, there was a span of 27 bases. The CDR3 is 18 residues long.

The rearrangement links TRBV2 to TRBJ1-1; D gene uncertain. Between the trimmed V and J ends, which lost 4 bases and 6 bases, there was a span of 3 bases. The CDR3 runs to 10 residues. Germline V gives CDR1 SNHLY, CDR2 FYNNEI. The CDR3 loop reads CASSGSEAFF. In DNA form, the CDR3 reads TGTGCCAGCAGTGGTTCTGAAGCTTTCTTT.

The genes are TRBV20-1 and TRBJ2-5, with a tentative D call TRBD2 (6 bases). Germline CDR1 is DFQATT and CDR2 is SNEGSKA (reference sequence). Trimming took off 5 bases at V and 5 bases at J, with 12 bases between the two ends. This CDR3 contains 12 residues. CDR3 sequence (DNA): TGCAGTGCTGGGAACGGGACTGAGACCCAGTACTTC. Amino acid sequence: CSAGNGTETQYF.

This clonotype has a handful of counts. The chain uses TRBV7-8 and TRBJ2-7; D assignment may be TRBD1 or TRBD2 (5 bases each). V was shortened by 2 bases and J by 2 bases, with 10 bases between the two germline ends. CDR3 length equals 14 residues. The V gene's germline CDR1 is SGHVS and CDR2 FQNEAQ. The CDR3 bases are TGTGCCAGCAGCTTATCTTCGGGACCCTACGAGCAGTACTTC. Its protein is CASSLSSGPYEQYF.

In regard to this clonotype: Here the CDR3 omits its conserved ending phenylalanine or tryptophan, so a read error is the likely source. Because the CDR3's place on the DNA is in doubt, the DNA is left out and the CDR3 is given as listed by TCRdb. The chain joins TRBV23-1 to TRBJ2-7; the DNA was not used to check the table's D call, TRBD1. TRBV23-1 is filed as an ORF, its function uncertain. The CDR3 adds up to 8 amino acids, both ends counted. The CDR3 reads CASSLSPL.

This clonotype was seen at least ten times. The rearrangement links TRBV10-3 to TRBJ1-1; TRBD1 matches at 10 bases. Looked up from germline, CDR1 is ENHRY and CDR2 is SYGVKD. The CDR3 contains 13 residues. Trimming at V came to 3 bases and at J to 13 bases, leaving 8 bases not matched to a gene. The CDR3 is CAISDRRDRGVFF. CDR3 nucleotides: TGTGCCATCAGTGATCGGCGGGACAGGGGAGTTTTCTTT.

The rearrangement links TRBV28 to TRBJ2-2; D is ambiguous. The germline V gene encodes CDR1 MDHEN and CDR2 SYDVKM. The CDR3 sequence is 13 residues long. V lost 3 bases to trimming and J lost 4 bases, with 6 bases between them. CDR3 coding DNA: TGTGCCAGCAGTTTCGTCCCCACCGGGGAGCTGTTTTTT. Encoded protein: CASSFVPTGELFF.

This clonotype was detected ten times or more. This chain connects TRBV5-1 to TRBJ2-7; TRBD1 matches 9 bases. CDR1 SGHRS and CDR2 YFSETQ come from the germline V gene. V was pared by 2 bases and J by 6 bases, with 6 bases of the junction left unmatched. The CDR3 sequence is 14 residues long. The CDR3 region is CASSFGTGSAEQYF. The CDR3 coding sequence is TGCGCCAGCAGCTTCGGGACAGGGAGTGCCGAGCAGTACTTC. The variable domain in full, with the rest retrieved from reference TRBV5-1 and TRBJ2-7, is KAGVTQTPRYLIKTRGQQVTLSCSPISGHRSVSWYQQTPGQGLQFLFEYFSETQRNKGNFPGRFSGRQFSNSRSEMNVSTLELGDSALYLCASSFGTGSAEQYFGPGTRLTVT.

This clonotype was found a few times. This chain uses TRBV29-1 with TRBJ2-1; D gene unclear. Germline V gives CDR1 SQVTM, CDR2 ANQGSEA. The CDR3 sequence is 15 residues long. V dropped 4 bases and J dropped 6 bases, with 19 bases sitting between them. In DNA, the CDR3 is TGCAGCGTTGCACCCGGTGGGGATTTTTCCAATGAGCAGTTCTTC. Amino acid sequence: CSVAPGGDFSNEQFF.

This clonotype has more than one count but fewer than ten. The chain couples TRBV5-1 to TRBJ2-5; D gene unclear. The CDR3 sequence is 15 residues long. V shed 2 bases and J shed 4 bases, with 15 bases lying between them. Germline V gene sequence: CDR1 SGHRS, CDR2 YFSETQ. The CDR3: CASSLRGYMAETQYF. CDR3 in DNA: TGCGCCAGCAGCTTACGCGGATATATGGCAGAGACCCAGTACTTC. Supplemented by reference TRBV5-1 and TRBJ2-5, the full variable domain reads KAGVTQTPRYLIKTRGQQVTLSCSPISGHRSVSWYQQTPGQGLQFLFEYFSETQRNKGNFPGRFSGRQFSNSRSEMNVSTLELGDSALYLCASSLRGYMAETQYFGPGTRLLVL.

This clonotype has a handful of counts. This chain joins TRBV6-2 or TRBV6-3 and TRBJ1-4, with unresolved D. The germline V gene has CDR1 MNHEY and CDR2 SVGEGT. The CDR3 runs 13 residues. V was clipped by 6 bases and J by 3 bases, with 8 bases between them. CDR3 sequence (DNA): TGTGCCAGCAGCCAAGGACCTAATGAAAAACTGTTTTTT. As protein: CASSQGPNEKLFF.

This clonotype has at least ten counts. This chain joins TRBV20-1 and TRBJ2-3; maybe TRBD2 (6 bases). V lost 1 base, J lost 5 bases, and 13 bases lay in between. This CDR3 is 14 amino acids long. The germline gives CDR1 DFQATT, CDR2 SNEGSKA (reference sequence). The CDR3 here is CSARARGVGDTQYF. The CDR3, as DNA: TGCAGTGCTAGAGCCCGCGGGGTGGGAGATACGCAGTATTTT.

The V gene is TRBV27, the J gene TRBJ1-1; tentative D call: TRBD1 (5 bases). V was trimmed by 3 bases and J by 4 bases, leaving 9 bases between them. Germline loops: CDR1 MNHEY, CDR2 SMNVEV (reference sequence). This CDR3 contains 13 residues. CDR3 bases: TGTGCCAGCAGTTTTGGGGGTACCACTGAAGCTTTCTTT. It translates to CASSFGGTTEAFF.

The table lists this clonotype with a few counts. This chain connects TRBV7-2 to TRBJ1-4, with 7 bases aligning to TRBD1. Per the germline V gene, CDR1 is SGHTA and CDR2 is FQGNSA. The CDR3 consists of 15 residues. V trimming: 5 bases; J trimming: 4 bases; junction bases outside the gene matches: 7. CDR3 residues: CASSIAGGSNEKLFF. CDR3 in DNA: TGTGCCAGCAGCATCGCAGGGGGTAGTAATGAAAAACTGTTTTTT.

The CDR3 region is CASSPFAGGGNEQFF. As DNA, the CDR3 is TGTGCCAGCAGCCCATTTGCGGGAGGGGGCAATGAGCAGTTCTTC. The chain has TRBV11-2 and TRBJ2-1; 9 bases are shared with TRBD2. The V gene's germline CDR1 is SGHAT and CDR2 FQNNGV. V dropped 5 bases and J dropped 6; count of bases not matched to a gene: 8. The CDR3 totals 15 residues.

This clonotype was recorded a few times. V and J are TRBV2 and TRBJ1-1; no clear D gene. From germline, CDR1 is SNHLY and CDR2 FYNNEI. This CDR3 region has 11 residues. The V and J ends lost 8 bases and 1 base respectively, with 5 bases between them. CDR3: CASPKNTEAFF. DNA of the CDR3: TGTGCCAGCCCCAAGAACACTGAAGCTTTCTTT.

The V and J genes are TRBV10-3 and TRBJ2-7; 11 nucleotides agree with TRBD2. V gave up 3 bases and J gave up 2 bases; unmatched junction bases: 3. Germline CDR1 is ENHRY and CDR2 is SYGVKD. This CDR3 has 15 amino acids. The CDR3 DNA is TGTGCCATCAGTGATGTAGCGGGGGGGCCCTACGAGCAGTACTTC. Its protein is CAISDVAGGPYEQYF.

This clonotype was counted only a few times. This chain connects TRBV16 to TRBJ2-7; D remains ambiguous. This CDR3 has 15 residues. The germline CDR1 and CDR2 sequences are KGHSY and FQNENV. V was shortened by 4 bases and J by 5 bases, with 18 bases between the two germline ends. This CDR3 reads CASSPPYVQQNEQYF. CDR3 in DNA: TGTGCCAGCAGCCCACCCTACGTCCAGCAGAACGAGCAGTACTTC.

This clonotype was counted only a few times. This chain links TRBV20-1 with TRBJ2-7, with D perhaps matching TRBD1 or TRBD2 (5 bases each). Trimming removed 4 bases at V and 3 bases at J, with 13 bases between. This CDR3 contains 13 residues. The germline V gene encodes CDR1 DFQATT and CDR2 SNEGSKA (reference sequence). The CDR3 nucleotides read TGCAGTGCTACGGGACGGGTCAACTACGAGCAGTACTTC. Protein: CSATGRVNYEQYF.

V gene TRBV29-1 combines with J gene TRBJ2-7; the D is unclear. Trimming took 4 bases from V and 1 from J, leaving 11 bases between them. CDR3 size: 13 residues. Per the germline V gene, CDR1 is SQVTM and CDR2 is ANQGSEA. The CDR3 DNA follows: TGCAGCGTTGGGGTAGCAACATCCTACGAGCAGTACTTC. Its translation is CSVGVATSYEQYF.

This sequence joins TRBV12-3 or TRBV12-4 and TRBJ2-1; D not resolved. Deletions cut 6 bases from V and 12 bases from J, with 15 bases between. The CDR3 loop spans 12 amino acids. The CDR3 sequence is CASSPSFHWQFF. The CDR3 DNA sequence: TGTGCCAGCAGCCCCTCTTTCCATTGGCAGTTCTTC.

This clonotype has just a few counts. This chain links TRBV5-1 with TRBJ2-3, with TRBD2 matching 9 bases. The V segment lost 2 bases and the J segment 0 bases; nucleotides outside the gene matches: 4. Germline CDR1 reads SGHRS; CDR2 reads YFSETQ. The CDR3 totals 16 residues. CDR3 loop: CASSFSSGGSTDTQYF. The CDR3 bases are TGCGCCAGCAGCTTCAGTAGCGGGGGAAGCACAGATACGCAGTATTTT.

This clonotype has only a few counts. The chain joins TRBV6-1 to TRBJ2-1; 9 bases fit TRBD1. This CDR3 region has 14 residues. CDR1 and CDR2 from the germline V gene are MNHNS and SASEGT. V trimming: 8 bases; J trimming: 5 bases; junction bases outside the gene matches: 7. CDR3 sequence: CASGPGQGHNEQFF. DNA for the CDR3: TGTGCCAGCGGTCCGGGACAGGGCCACAATGAGCAGTTCTTC.

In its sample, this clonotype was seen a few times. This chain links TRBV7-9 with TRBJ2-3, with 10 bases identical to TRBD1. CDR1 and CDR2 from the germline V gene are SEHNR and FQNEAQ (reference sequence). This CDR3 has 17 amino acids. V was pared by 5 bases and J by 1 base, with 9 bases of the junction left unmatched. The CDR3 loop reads CASSQISGTGGTDTQYF. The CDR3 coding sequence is TGTGCCAGCAGCCAGATTTCCGGGACAGGGGGCACAGATACGCAGTATTTT.

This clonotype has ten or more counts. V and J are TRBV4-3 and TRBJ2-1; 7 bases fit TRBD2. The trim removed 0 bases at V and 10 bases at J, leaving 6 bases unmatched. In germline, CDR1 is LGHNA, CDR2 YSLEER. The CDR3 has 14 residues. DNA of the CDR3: TGCGCCAGCAGCCAAGAGCTTCTAGCGGCAGAGCAGTTCTTC. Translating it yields CASSQELLAAEQFF.

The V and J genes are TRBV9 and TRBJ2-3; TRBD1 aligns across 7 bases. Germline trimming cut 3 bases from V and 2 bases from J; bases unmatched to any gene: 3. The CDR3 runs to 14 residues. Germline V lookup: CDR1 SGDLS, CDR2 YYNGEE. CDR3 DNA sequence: TGTGCCAGCAGCGGAACAGGGGTCACAGATACGCAGTATTTT. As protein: CASSGTGVTDTQYF.

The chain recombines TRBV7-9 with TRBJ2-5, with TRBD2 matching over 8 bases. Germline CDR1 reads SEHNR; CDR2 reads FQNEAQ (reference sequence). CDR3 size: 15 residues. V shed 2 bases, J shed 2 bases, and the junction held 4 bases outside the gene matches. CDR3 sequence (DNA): TGTGCCAGCAGCTTACTCAGCGGGAGTCAAGAGACCCAGTACTTC. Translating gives CASSLLSGSQETQYF. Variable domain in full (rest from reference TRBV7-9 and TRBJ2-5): DTGVSQNPRHKITKRGQNVTFRCDPISEHNRLYWYRQTLGQGPEFLTYFQNEAQLEKSRLLSDRFSAERPKGSFSTLEIQRTEQGDSAMYLCASSLLSGSQETQYFGPGTRLLVL.

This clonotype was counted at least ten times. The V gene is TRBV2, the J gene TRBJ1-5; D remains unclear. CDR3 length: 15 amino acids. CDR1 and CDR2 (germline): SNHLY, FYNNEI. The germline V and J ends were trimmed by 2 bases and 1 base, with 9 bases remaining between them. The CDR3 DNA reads TGTGCCAGCAGTGAATGGCTCGGGAGCAATCAGCCCCAGCATTTT. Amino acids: CASSEWLGSNQPQHF.

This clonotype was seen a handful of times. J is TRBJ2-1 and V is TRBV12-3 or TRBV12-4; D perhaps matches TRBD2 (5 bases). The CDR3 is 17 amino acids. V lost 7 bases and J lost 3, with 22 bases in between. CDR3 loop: CASMSLGSERYYNEQFF. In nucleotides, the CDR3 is TGTGCCAGCATGTCGTTGGGTTCTGAGCGGTACTACAATGAGCAGTTCTTC.

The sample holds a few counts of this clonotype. CDR3 nucleotides: TGTGCCAGCAGCTCGCCCAGGGCGAATGAGCAGTTCTTC. Translation gives CASSSPRANEQFF. The rearrangement uses TRBV7-9 and TRBJ2-1; D may be TRBD1 (5 bases). The CDR3 length is 13 residues. The germline gives CDR1 SEHNR, CDR2 FQNEAQ (reference sequence). Trimming pared 4 bases from V and 7 bases from J, leaving 11 bases between.